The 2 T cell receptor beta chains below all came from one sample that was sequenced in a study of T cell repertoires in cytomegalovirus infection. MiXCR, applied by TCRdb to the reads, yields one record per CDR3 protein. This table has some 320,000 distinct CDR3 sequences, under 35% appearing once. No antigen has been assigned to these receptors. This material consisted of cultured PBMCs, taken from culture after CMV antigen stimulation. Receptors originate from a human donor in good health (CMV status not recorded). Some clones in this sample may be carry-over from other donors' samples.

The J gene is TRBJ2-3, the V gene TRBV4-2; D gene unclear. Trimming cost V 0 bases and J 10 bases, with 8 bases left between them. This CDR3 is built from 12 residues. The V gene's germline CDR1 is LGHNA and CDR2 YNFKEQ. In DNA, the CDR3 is TGTGCCAGCAGCCAAGACGCGACTGCGCAGTATTTT. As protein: CASSQDATAQYF.

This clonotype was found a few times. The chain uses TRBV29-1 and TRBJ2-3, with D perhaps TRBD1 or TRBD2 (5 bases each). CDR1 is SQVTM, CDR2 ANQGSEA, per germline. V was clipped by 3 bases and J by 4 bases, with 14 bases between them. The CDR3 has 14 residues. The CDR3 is CSVEGPSHADTQYF. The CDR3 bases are TGCAGCGTTGAGGGACCGTCCCACGCAGATACGCAGTATTTT.